This TCR beta chain was captured by sequencing in a study of shared clonotypes between healthy human individuals. The CDR3 runs to 14 residues. Germline V CDR1 and CDR2: SGHDT, YYEEEE. V shed 0 bases and J shed 3 bases, with 7 bases lying between them. Study-wide results and caveats: Rarefaction exposed incomplete sorted-subset sequencing despite large depth.

Donors included only healthy HIV-negative adults lacking recent acute infections or vaccinations. In regard to this clone: Antigen specificity is unknown.

The assay was immunoSEQ multiplex PCR, and TCRdb's table has in-frame clones only and misses some. The sample shows 550,000 to 850,000 clones, 55% to 80% of them seen only once. This TCR was recovered from a woman aged 25 to 45 in good health. The chain carries TRBV5-6 and TRBJ1-3, with D uncertain. Sequences were obtained from memory CD4+ T cells sorted from blood. Regarding subset: CD45RA-negative fraction. The CDR3 spells CASSLGPLGNTIYF. CDR3 DNA: TGTGCCAGCAGCTTGGGGCCCCTTGGAAACACCATATATTTT. Based on the CDR3 plus reference TRBV5-6 and TRBJ1-3, the full variable domain is DAGVTQSPTHLIKTRGQQVTLRCSPKSGHDTVSWYQQALGQGPQFIFQYYEEEERQRGNFPDRFSGHQFPNYSSELNVNALLLGDSALYLCASSLGPLGNTIYFGEGSWLTVV.